These T cell receptor beta chains were read from a single sample in a study of T cell changes during pregnancy in multiple sclerosis. Repertoires were generated with immunoSEQ multiplex PCR, while TCRdb's copy carries only in-frame clones and drops some. The table has approximately 38,000 clones, 91% seen once; the top ten hold approximately 6.1%. Sequences were derived from CD8+ T cells from peripheral blood mononuclear cells, sampled in the second trimester of pregnancy. These TCRs come from a female donor with multiple sclerosis, enrolled in a pregnancy study. Both conserved end residues are part of each CDR3. A D gene is named only where the DNA matches it firmly. Some rows mark clone size as missing; the rest say once, few, many or name a class of expanded clone.

V gene,clone size,J gene,D gene,CDR3 DNA,CDR3 protein
TRBV4-2,NA,TRBJ2-7,TRBD1,TGTGCCAGCAGCCTCGAAGGGACAGGGTACTACGAGCAGTACTTC,CASSLEGTGYYEQYF
TRBV19,NA,TRBJ2-7,NA,TGTGCCAGTAGTATTACAGGGAACTACGAGCAGTACTTC,CASSITGNYEQYF
TRBV5-6,once,TRBJ2-1,TRBD2,TGTGCCAGCAGCCCTGGCCGGGGTCGGGGGGATGAGCAGTTCTTC,CASSPGRGRGDEQFF
TRBV4-2,NA,TRBJ2-5,TRBD2,TGTGCCAGCAGCCAAGAAACTCGGGGGGGCCGTGAGACCCAGTACTTC,CASSQETRGGRETQYF
TRBV27,NA,TRBJ2-1,NA,TGTGCCAGCAGATCATCAGGGGATGAGCAGTTCTTC,CASRSSGDEQFF
TRBV9,NA,TRBJ1-1,NA,TGTGCCAGCAGCGTAGCTACCGGACACAAGAACACTGAAGCTTTCTTT,CASSVATGHKNTEAFF
TRBV5-4,NA,TRBJ2-7,TRBD2,TGTGCCAGCAGCTTAGGCGGGAGCTTCTACGAGCAGTACTTC,CASSLGGSFYEQYF
TRBV15,once,TRBJ1-5,TRBD1,TGTGCCACCAGCAGAGCAGGGGGCAATGGGAATCAGCCCCAGCATTTT,CATSRAGGNGNQPQHF
TRBV4-3,NA,TRBJ2-7,TRBD2,TGCGCCAGCAGCCCTCGTCGACTAGCGGACCCCTCCTACGAGCAGTACTTC,CASSPRRLADPSYEQYF
TRBV7-9,NA,TRBJ2-5,NA,TGTGCCAGCAGCCCCTACCCGGACAGAAAAGAGACCCAGTACTTC,CASSPYPDRKETQYF
TRBV7-9,NA,TRBJ1-4,TRBD1,TGTGCCAGCAGCCCAACAGGGGGACTGGAAAAACTGTTTTTT,CASSPTGGLEKLFF
TRBV23-1,NA,TRBJ2-1,NA,TGCGCCAGCAGGAGGACACAGGGATTTTGGTCCTACAATGAGCAGTTCTTC,CASRRTQGFWSYNEQFF
TRBV5-4,NA,TRBJ2-5,TRBD2,TGTGCCAGCAGCTTGGTGCGGGAGGCTCTCCAAGAGACCCAGTACTTC,CASSLVREALQETQYF
TRBV9,NA,TRBJ1-1,NA,TGTGCCAGCAGCGTAGTTCCCGGACATATGAACACTGAAGCTTTCTTT,CASSVVPGHMNTEAFF
TRBV29-1,NA,TRBJ1-1,NA,TGCAGCGTTGAGGGTAAACAGGGCGACTTGAACACTGAAGCTTTCTTT,CSVEGKQGDLNTEAFF
TRBV4-1,NA,TRBJ1-5,TRBD1,TGCGCCAGCAGCCCTGGGACAGGGAGCAATCAGCCCCAGCATTTT,CASSPGTGSNQPQHF
TRBV27,NA,TRBJ2-1,TRBD1,TGTGCCAGCAGTCGACGGGACAGTAACAATGAGCAGTTCTTC,CASSRRDSNNEQFF
TRBV5-1,NA,TRBJ2-2,TRBD2,TGCGCCAGCAGCTTGCAGCGGGAGAAGGCCGGGGAGCTGTTTTTT,CASSLQREKAGELFF
TRBV7-9,NA,TRBJ1-2,NA,TGTGCCAGCAGCGCCTCGATGGGCTTCGGTGTTCAGGGAGGAGATGGCTACACCTTC,CASSASMGFGVQGGDGYTF
TRBV5-1,NA,TRBJ2-2,TRBD1,TGCGCCAGCAGCTTACGTAGGACAGGGAGTACCGGGGAGCTGTTTTTT,CASSLRRTGSTGELFF
TRBV2,NA,TRBJ2-1,TRBD2,TGTGCCAGCAGTCTCCCAGCGGGAGCGTCCTACAATGAGCAGTTCTTC,CASSLPAGASYNEQFF
TRBV2,NA,TRBJ1-2,TRBD1,TGTGCCAGCAGTGGGGGACAGGGAGGAGGCTACACCTTC,CASSGGQGGGYTF
TRBV11-2,NA,TRBJ1-2,NA,TGTGCCAGCAGCTTAGATGGGGAGGGCGGCTATGGCTACACCTTC,CASSLDGEGGYGYTF
TRBV21-1,NA,TRBJ2-7,NA,TGTGCCAGCAGCTCAAATCGGACTGTCTACGAGCAGTACTTC,CASSSNRTVYEQYF
TRBV2,NA,TRBJ2-7,NA,TGTGCCAGCAATGGGGGCAGGTCCTACGAGCAGTACTTC,CASNGGRSYEQYF
TRBV27,NA,TRBJ2-1,NA,TGTGCCAGCAGTTTGGGGGGATCTTTTGGCAATGAGCAGTTCTTC,CASSLGGSFGNEQFF
TRBV4-3,NA,TRBJ2-2,TRBD1,TGCGCCAGCAGCCAACTGACAGGGATCGTGGCCGGGGAGCTGTTTTTT,CASSQLTGIVAGELFF
TRBV4-2,NA,TRBJ1-1,NA,TGTGCCAGCAGCCAAGAGGAGACTGAAGCTTTCTTT,CASSQEETEAFF
TRBV2,once,TRBJ2-2,TRBD2,TGTGCCAGCGTGACTAGCGGGAGGGTAAACGGGGAGCTGTTTTTT,CASVTSGRVNGELFF
TRBV28,NA,TRBJ2-7,TRBD2,TGTGCCAGCAGATCAACTAGCGGGGCCCCCTCCTACGAGCAGTACTTC,CASRSTSGAPSYEQYF
TRBV9,few,TRBJ2-1,TRBD2,TGTGCCAGCAGCCCGCGGACTAGCGAAATGTACAATGAGCAGTTCTTC,CASSPRTSEMYNEQFF
TRBV6-5,NA,TRBJ2-3,TRBD1,TGTGCCAGCAGTTATCCGAAGACAGGGGGCGCAAATACGCAGTATTTT,CASSYPKTGGANTQYF
TRBV6-1,NA,TRBJ1-2,NA,TGTGCCAGCAGGAAAATCCGGGGGGTTGACTATGGCTACACCTTC,CASRKIRGVDYGYTF
TRBV6-5,NA,TRBJ2-1,NA,TGTGCCAGCAGTTACGAGGGAGGCTCCTACAATGAGCAGTTCTTC,CASSYEGGSYNEQFF
TRBV7-9,NA,TRBJ2-2,NA,TGTGCCAGCAGCACCACCGGATCGGGATACACCGGGGAGCTGTTTTTT,CASSTTGSGYTGELFF
TRBV19,NA,TRBJ2-5,TRBD1,TGTGCCAGTATCCAAGGACAGGGGGCGGACGAGACCCAGTACTTC,CASIQGQGADETQYF
TRBV6-5,NA,TRBJ1-1,NA,TGTGCCAGCAGTACCAACAGCGGGGAATCTGAAGCTTTCTTT,CASSTNSGESEAFF
TRBV30,NA,TRBJ1-6,TRBD1,TGTGCCTGGACGCCGGGACAGGGAATCCCCCTCCACTTT,CAWTPGQGIPLHF
TRBV4-1,NA,TRBJ1-5,TRBD1,TGCGCCAGCAGCCAAGAGCAGGGGACAGGGAGACAGCCCCAGCATTTT,CASSQEQGTGRQPQHF
TRBV7-9,NA,TRBJ1-5,NA,TGTGCCAGCAGCTTGTGGAGGGAGGAGGGCAATCAGCCCCAGCATTTT,CASSLWREEGNQPQHF
TRBV5-8,NA,TRBJ2-7,NA,TGTGCCAGCAGCTTGGTGGGCTATCCCCTTCGCGAGCAGTACTTC,CASSLVGYPLREQYF
TRBV6-4,NA,TRBJ2-1,TRBD2,TGTGCCAGCAGTGACTGGTCTAGCGGGAGTGATGAGCAGTTCTTC,CASSDWSSGSDEQFF
TRBV20-1,NA,TRBJ1-1,NA,TGCAGTGCTAGATTAGACACTGAAGCTTTCTTT,CSARLDTEAFF
TRBV6-4,NA,TRBJ1-1,NA,TGTGCCAGCAGTGAGCGGGGGAACACTGAAGCTTTCTTT,CASSERGNTEAFF
TRBV30,NA,TRBJ2-1,TRBD2,TGTGCCTGGAGTGTAAGCGGGGGGCGGGAGCAGTTCTTC,CAWSVSGGREQFF
TRBV7-9,once,TRBJ2-3,NA,TGTGCCAGCAGCCAAAGGGACTGGGGGTCAGATACGCAGTATTTT,CASSQRDWGSDTQYF